This T cell receptor (beta chain) was profiled in a study of T-cell reconstitution after alpha-beta-depleted transplantation in children. This clonotype was seen more than once but under ten times. The CDR3 contains 14 residues. The V segment lost 6 bases and the J segment 7 bases; nucleotides outside the gene matches: 4. CDR1 and CDR2 (germline): MNHEY, SMNVEV (reference sequence). A TCRbeta library incorporating unique molecular identifiers was prepared. Via MiXCR, TCRdb re-called the PCR reads, giving one row per CDR3 protein. Seen here are roughly 180,000 distinct CDR3 sequences, 14% to 15% observed once, and the top ten hold around 13%.

This chain uses TRBV27 with TRBJ1-4, with 11 bases lining up with TRBD1. This clonotype was obtained from a human donor who donated a stem cell graft to a child with acute lymphoblastic leukemia. The sample here was PBMCs from the stem cell graft donor, taken from the stem cell graft. CDR3 sequence (DNA): TGTGCCAGCAGAGGACAGGGGGCCGGTGAAAAACTGTTTTTT. Protein product: CASRGQGAGEKLFF.